Listed below are T cell receptor beta chains from one sample, sequenced in a study of CD8+CD57+ T cells in acquired aplastic anemia. Each CDR3 protein gets one entry after TCRdb re-called the reads with MiXCR. The table shows 200,000 to 250,000 distinct CDR3 sequences, with around 32% occurring only once. Input material: sorted CD4+, CD8+, or CD8+CD57+ T cells (not recorded which) from PBMCs. The receptors here all came from a human donor in good health, serving as a control. The CDR3 runs from the conserved cysteine through the conserved F or W. The D gene is left open where the match is weak. Part of the rows lack a size; the others show once, few, many or a class for expanded clones.

. | . | TRBJ1-2 | TRBV2 | TGTGCCAGCGCTGGGTTCGGCTACACCTTC | CASAGFGYTF
many | . | TRBJ1-2 | TRBV28 | TGTGCCAGCAGACCGGGACGGACCTACTATGGCTACACCTTC | CASRPGRTYYGYTF
many | TRBD2 | TRBJ2-7 | TRBV19 | TGTGCCAGTAGTATGATGGGCGGGGGGGCCTCGTCCTACGAGCAGTACTTC | CASSMMGGGASSYEQYF
. | . | TRBJ1-3 | TRBV13 | TGTGCCAGCAGCTCTACCCCCCTGGGTAGGGTATTAGACACCATATATTTT | CASSSTPLGRVLDTIYF
once | . | TRBJ2-1 | TRBV10-1 | TGCGCCAGCAGTGAGGGTTTCCCGAGTCGACATGACAATGAGCAGTTCTTC | CASSEGFPSRHDNEQFF
. | TRBD2 | TRBJ2-7 | TRBV20-1 | TGCAGTGCTAGACTAGCGGGGATTCCCTACGAGCAGTACTTC | CSARLAGIPYEQYF
. | TRBD1 | TRBJ2-7 | TRBV27 | TGTGCCAGCAGTTCTAAGCCCCCAGGACAGGGGGCGTACGAGCAGTACTTC | CASSSKPPGQGAYEQYF
few | TRBD2 | TRBJ2-3 | TRBV7-2 | TGTGCCAGCAGCTTAGGGCTAGCGGGGGGGCTGACAGATACGCAGTATTTT | CASSLGLAGGLTDTQYF
. | . | TRBJ1-4 | TRBV20-1 | TGCAGTGCTAGACCGGCGGGTGAAAAACTGTTTTTT | CSARPAGEKLFF
many | . | TRBJ2-7 | TRBV12-5 | TGTGCTAGTGGTTTGGAGATATCCTACGAGCAGTACTTC | CASGLEISYEQYF
. | TRBD1 | TRBJ1-2 | TRBV19 | TGTGCCAGTAGTATAACAGGGGAGGACTACACCTTC | CASSITGEDYTF
many | . | TRBJ1-4 | TRBV10-3 | TGTGCCATCAGTGATTTGGGCAGGGAAGGCACTAATGAAAAACTGTTTTTT | CAISDLGREGTNEKLFF
few | TRBD1 | TRBJ1-1 | TRBV27 | TGTGCCAGCAGCCAGAGCAAGGACAGGAGCACTGAAGCTTTCTTT | CASSQSKDRSTEAFF
many | . | TRBJ1-2 | TRBV10-3 | TGTGCCATCAGTCTCGGGGGGCGCCTTAGCTACACCTTC | CAISLGGRLSYTF
many | . | TRBJ1-4 | TRBV2 | TGTGCCAGCACCGGACAGCTGGATGAAAAACTGTTTTTT | CASTGQLDEKLFF
. | TRBD1 | TRBJ1-2 | TRBV6-1 | TGTGCCAGCAGCGCCTTGATAAGGACAGGGAACTATGGCCACACCTTC | CASSALIRTGNYGHTF
. | . | TRBJ2-1 | TRBV7-6 | TGTGCCAGCAGCAAAACCAGGGCATCCTACAATGAGCAGTTCTTC | CASSKTRASYNEQFF
many | . | TRBJ2-7 | TRBV20-1 | TGCAGTGCTCGGAAACAGGAGGTTGAATACGAGCAGTACTTC | CSARKQEVEYEQYF
. | TRBD2 | TRBJ2-5 | TRBV3-1 | TGTGCCAGCAGCCCTAGCGGCCAAGAGACCCAGTGCTTC | CASSPSGQETQCF
. | . | TRBJ2-1 | TRBV10-1 | TGCGCCAGCGGTGAGTCCGGCAGGGGACGCGGGTCCTACAATGGGCAGTTCTTC | CASGESGRGRGSYNGQFF
once | . | TRBJ1-4 | TRBV2 | TGTGCCAGCCACGGGGGACGGTCCATGTTTTTT | CASHGGRSMFF
many | TRBD2 | TRBJ2-1 | TRBV7-2 | TGTGCCAGCAGCTTAGACCAGCGGGAGTACAATGAGCAGTTCTTC | CASSLDQREYNEQFF
many | . | TRBJ1-3 | TRBV7-2 | TGTGCCAGCAGCTTAGCCATAGACAGGCCTCTCTCTGGAAACACCATATATTTT | CASSLAIDRPLSGNTIYF
many | TRBD1 | TRBJ2-5 | TRBV7-7 | TGTGCCAGCAGCCCTGGGACAGGGAGCACCCAGTACTTC | CASSPGTGSTQYF
few | . | TRBJ2-6 | TRBV12-3/TRBV12-4 | TGTGCCAGCAGTTTAGGGACGGTTAACTCTGGGGCCAACGTCCTGACTTTC | CASSLGTVNSGANVLTF
many | . | TRBJ2-7 | TRBV20-1 | TGCAGTGCATCGACTGATTCCTACGAGCAGTACTTC | CSASTDSYEQYF
. | TRBD1 | TRBJ1-2 | TRBV27 | TGTGCCAGCAGTTTACAACCGAGGGACAGGGAGTCGAATTCTGGCTACACCTTC | CASSLQPRDRESNSGYTF
. | TRBD2 | TRBJ2-2 | TRBV7-3 | TGTGCCAGCAGCTCCGGACTAGCGGACGGGGAGCTGTTTTTT | CASSSGLADGELFF
many | . | TRBJ2-7 | TRBV7-2 | TGTGCCAGCAGCCCCGGACAGATTCAAGAGCAGTACTTC | CASSPGQIQEQYF
. | . | TRBJ1-2 | TRBV10-3 | TGTGCCATCACAGGGGTCGATGGCTACACCTTC | CAITGVDGYTF
. | TRBD1 | TRBJ2-1 | TRBV5-1 | TGCGCCAGCAGCTTGGGCCTCGGGACAGGAGGCAATGAGCAGTTCTTC | CASSLGLGTGGNEQFF
. | . | TRBJ1-1 | TRBV7-3 | TGTGCCAGCAGCTCGGCCGGAGGGTACACTGAAGCTTTCTTT | CASSSAGGYTEAFF
. | . | TRBJ1-5 | TRBV4-1 | TGCGCCAGCAGCCAAGTAACAGGGTATAGCAATCAGCCCCAGCATTTT | CASSQVTGYSNQPQHF
few | . | TRBJ1-2 | TRBV5-4 | TGTGCCAGCAGCTTGGAAGAGGGCACTTGGGGCTACACCTTC | CASSLEEGTWGYTF
many | TRBD2 | TRBJ2-3 | TRBV9 | TGTGCCAGCAGCGTCACTAGCGGGAACAGCGCAGATACGCAGTATTTT | CASSVTSGNSADTQYF
many | TRBD2 | TRBJ2-3 | TRBV11-1 | TGTGCCAGCAGCGGGATAGCGGGGGGGGACACAGATACGCAGTATTTT | CASSGIAGGDTDTQYF
many | . | TRBJ1-2 | TRBV19 | TGTGCCAGTAGTTCTGTGGACGGCCTCTATGGCTACACCTTC | CASSSVDGLYGYTF
many | . | TRBJ1-1 | TRBV5-1 | TGCGCCAGCAACGAGGGAGTAGACACTGAAGCTTTCTTT | CASNEGVDTEAFF
. | TRBD2 | TRBJ2-1 | TRBV20-1 | TGCGGTGCTGCGAAACCGGGACTAGCGTTGGGCAATGAGCAGTTCTTC | CGAAKPGLALGNEQFF
. | . | TRBJ2-2 | TRBV3-1 | TGTGCCAGCAGCCAAGCTCCGTCAGGGTACACCGGGGAGCTGTTTTTT | CASSQAPSGYTGELFF
many | TRBD2 | TRBJ2-3 | TRBV2 | TGTGCCAGGACTAGCGGGAGGGCAGATACGCAGTATTTT | CARTSGRADTQYF
many | TRBD2 | TRBJ2-3 | TRBV2 | TGTGCCAGCAGTGACTTGGCTAGCGGGAAAACTGATACGCAGTATTTT | CASSDLASGKTDTQYF
many | . | TRBJ2-7 | TRBV12-3/TRBV12-4 | TGTGCCAGCAGTCCCACGAAACAAGGGAAGTACGAGCAGTACTTC | CASSPTKQGKYEQYF
few | TRBD1 | TRBJ1-6 | TRBV11-1 | TGTGCCAGCAGCTTAGGCCAATGGGGAATAAAGACAGGGATTTATTCACCCCTCCACTTT | CASSLGQWGIKTGIYSPLHF
many | . | TRBJ1-6 | TRBV2 | TGTGCCAGCAGTTCCCCTTCACCCCTCCACTTT | CASSSPSPLHF
. | . | TRBJ2-5 | TRBV7-8 | TGTGCCAGCAGCCCTAGAAGGAGCCAAGAGACCCAGTACTTC | CASSPRRSQETQYF
. | . | TRBJ1-3 | TRBV15 | TGTGCCACCAGCAGTGGGTCTGGAAACACCATATATTTT | CATSSGSGNTIYF
few | . | TRBJ2-4 | TRBV7-9 | TGTGCCAGCAGCTTCACAGGGTTCCTAGCCAAAAACATTCAGTACTTC | CASSFTGFLAKNIQYF
. | TRBD2 | TRBJ2-1 | TRBV10-2 | TGCGCCAGCAGTGAGCCCCGACTAGCGGGAGGGCCAAATGAGCAGTTCTTC | CASSEPRLAGGPNEQFF
. | . | TRBJ2-7 | TRBV2 | TGTGCCAGCAGGGGGATAGACTACGAGCAGTACTTC | CASRGIDYEQYF
. | TRBD1 | TRBJ2-5 | TRBV10-1 | TGCGCCAGCAATTCCGGACAGGGAAAGGTTTTGGGGCAAGAGACCCAGTACTTC | CASNSGQGKVLGQETQYF
many | . | TRBJ2-7 | TRBV20-1 | TGCAGTGGTATGCCGAAGTACGGCGAGCAGTACTTC | CSGMPKYGEQYF
. | . | TRBJ2-7 | TRBV19 | TGTGCCAGGGTAGGAAGGGGGAGGGTTGGGCCGGGGTCCTACGAGCAGTACTTC | CARVGRGRVGPGSYEQYF